This TCR beta chain was sequenced for a study of T cell repertoires in cytomegalovirus infection. Study details: TCR beta signatures that were public indicated CMV infection and matching HLA type.

The germline CDR1 and CDR2 sequences are DFQATT and SNEGSKA (reference sequence). The CDR3 is made up of 13 amino acids. Details on this clonotype: Antigen specificity is unknown. One end of the junction fails to match germline, which may point to a read error.

Via MiXCR, TCRdb re-called the reads, giving one row per CDR3 protein. The sample contains about 310,000 distinct CDR3 sequences, more than 20% of which appear only once. Broader study findings: Carriage of CMV together with the relevant HLA was identifiable through cumulative public TCR beta family frequency. The ex vivo response was dominated by HLA-C-restricted CMV-specific TCR beta clonotypes.

Specimen: cultured PBMCs, collected from culture after CMV antigen stimulation. This receptor was identified in a human donor in good health (CMV status not recorded). Some clones in this sample may be carry-over from other donors' samples. The V and J genes are TRBV20-1 and TRBJ1-4, with D unclear. The CDR3 DNA is TGCGGTGCCGCCGGGACAACTAATGAAAAACTGTTTTTT. This sequence encodes CGAAGTTNEKLFF.